These T cell receptor beta chains were read from a single sample in a study of shared clonotypes between healthy human individuals. TCRdb's copy holds only in-frame clones and misses some; the assay was immunoSEQ multiplex PCR. The table shows about 2.4 million clones, with around nine tenths occurring only once. The sequenced material came from naive CD4+ T cells sorted from blood. The receptors were sampled from a man between 18 and 29 years old in good health. Each CDR3 is given with its conserved first and last residue. D genes are given only for firm matches. Clone size appears in some rows only: once, few, many, or a class for an expanded clone.

size,length,D,J,V,DNA,CDR3
once,16,.,TRBJ1-2,TRBV7-8,TGTGCCAGCAGCTTACGAGGGGGTGCGGCGAACTATGGCTACACCTTC,CASSLRGGAANYGYTF
.,12,.,TRBJ2-3,TRBV5-4,TGTGCCAGCAGCTTGAGTGCAGATACGCAGTATTTT,CASSLSADTQYF
.,15,TRBD1,TRBJ2-4,TRBV28,TGTGCCAGCAGTGGGACAGGGTCGGCCAAAAACATTCAGTACTTC,CASSGTGSAKNIQYF
few,13,.,TRBJ1-5,TRBV7-6,TGTGCCAGCAGGGGGGGACCGAATCAGCCCCAGCATTTT,CASRGGPNQPQHF
.,12,.,TRBJ2-2,TRBV6-6,TGTGCCAGCAGTTACGTCCTGGTGGAGCTGTTTTTT,CASSYVLVELFF
.,14,TRBD1,TRBJ1-4,TRBV5-1,TGCGCCAGCAGCTGGGACAGCACTAATGAAAAACTGTTTTTT,CASSWDSTNEKLFF
.,14,.,TRBJ1-5,TRBV19,TGTGCCAGTAGTATAGGTGAGAGCAATCAGCCCCAGCATTTT,CASSIGESNQPQHF
.,14,.,TRBJ2-5,TRBV11-2,TGTGCCAGCAGCCGGGGGCCCCCTACGGAGACCCAGTACTTC,CASSRGPPTETQYF
.,16,TRBD2,TRBJ2-5,TRBV5-1,TGCGCCAGCAGCCCCGGGACTAGCGGGAACCAAGAGACCCAGTACTTC,CASSPGTSGNQETQYF
.,10,.,TRBJ2-1,TRBV20-1,TGCAGTGCTAGAAACAATGAGCAGTTCTTC,CSARNNEQFF
.,19,TRBD1,TRBJ2-6,TRBV13,TGTGCCAGCAGGGGGACAGGGCTTGGTGGGGCCTCTGGGGCCAACGTCCTGACTTTC,CASRGTGLGGASGANVLTF
.,11,.,TRBJ1-3,TRBV19,TGTGCCAGTCGGTCGGGAAACACCATATATTTT,CASRSGNTIYF
few,14,.,TRBJ1-6,TRBV19,TGTGCCAGTAGTGCCAGGGGTGACAATTCACCCCTCCACTTT,CASSARGDNSPLHF
.,17,.,TRBJ2-1,TRBV7-9,TGTGCCAGCAGCTTAGTTATGGAGACGAGCTCCTACAATGAGCAGTTCTTC,CASSLVMETSSYNEQFF
.,16,.,TRBJ2-5,TRBV7-9,TGTGCCAGCAGCTTATACCGGACGGACCGAGCGGGGACCCAGTACTTC,CASSLYRTDRAGTQYF
.,15,.,TRBJ1-2,TRBV1,TGCACCAGCAGCCAAGAAAGGCCGTCCCTCTTTGGCTACACCTTC,CTSSQERPSLFGYTF
.,14,.,TRBJ2-6,TRBV2,TGTGCCAGCACGGCGGCTCCTGGGGCCAACGTCCTGACTTTC,CASTAAPGANVLTF
.,13,.,TRBJ1-1,TRBV18,TGTGCCAGCTCACCACAGGGAGACCTTGAAGCTTTCTTT,CASSPQGDLEAFF
.,16,.,TRBJ1-4,TRBV19,TGTGCCAGTAGTATAAGGGGCGAGGGACAAGGAGAAAAACTGTTTTTT,CASSIRGEGQGEKLFF
once,14,.,TRBJ2-7,TRBV7-2,TGTGCCAGCAGCTTAGTGGAGGGGGCCTACGAGCAGTACTTC,CASSLVEGAYEQYF
.,15,TRBD1,TRBJ2-7,TRBV7-2,TGTGCCAGCAGCGTTGACAGGGGGCCTACCCGCGAGCAGTACTTC,CASSVDRGPTREQYF
few,14,.,TRBJ1-1,TRBV5-4,TGTGCCAGCAGCTTGCCCAGGGGGAACACTGAAGCTTTCTTT,CASSLPRGNTEAFF
.,13,.,TRBJ2-1,TRBV10-3,TGTGCCATCAGTGATCACGGGGACAATGAGCAGTTCTTC,CAISDHGDNEQFF
.,14,.,TRBJ1-6,TRBV19,TGTGCCAGTAGTTTCGCAGAATCAAATTCACCCCTCCACTTT,CASSFAESNSPLHF
.,17,TRBD2,TRBJ2-7,TRBV5-1,TGCGCCAGCAGCTTGCGTCTAGCGGGGGGCCTAACCTACGAGCAGTACTTC,CASSLRLAGGLTYEQYF
once,14,.,TRBJ2-3,TRBV18,TGTGCCAGCTCCCAGGGGCAGGGTAGAGATACGCAGTATTTT,CASSQGQGRDTQYF
.,14,.,TRBJ1-1,TRBV19,TGTGCCAGTACTCCGTGGGAGACAAACACTGAAGCTTTCTTT,CASTPWETNTEAFF
.,13,.,TRBJ2-7,TRBV28,TGTGCCAGCAGTTTGAAACCCCTATACGAGCAGTACTTC,CASSLKPLYEQYF
.,14,TRBD2,TRBJ2-7,TRBV18,TGTGCCAGCTCACCCGGACTAGCGGGAGTTGAGCAGTACTTC,CASSPGLAGVEQYF
few,11,.,TRBJ1-1,TRBV30,TGTGCCTGGAGCGGGGGTGTCGGAGCTTTCTTT,CAWSGGVGAFF